Shown below are 30 T cell receptor beta chains from a single sample sequenced in a study of blood T cell repertoires in COVID-19. The repertoire was sequenced with immunoSEQ multiplex PCR; TCRdb's copy has only in-frame clones and lacks some. The sample has fewer than 130,000 clones, roughly 82% seen once; the top ten hold approximately 17%. The sequencing sample was made of peripheral blood. Every receptor here comes from a woman aged 55-75 years with acute or convalescent COVID-19.

This chain uses TRBV27 with TRBJ1-6; no definite D call. The CDR3 is made up of 14 amino acids. V gave up 2 bases and J gave up 6 bases, with 8 bases separating them. The germline CDR1 and CDR2 sequences are MNHEY and SMNVEV (reference sequence). CDR3 coding DNA: TGTGCCAGCAGTTTAGGCGGAGGTAATTCACCCCTCCACTTT. Its translation is CASSLGGGNSPLHF.

This clone showed up just a few times. This chain joins TRBV2 and TRBJ1-1; D gene unclear. V shed 4 bases and J shed 1 base, with 7 bases lying between them. CDR1 and CDR2 (germline): SNHLY, FYNNEI. This CDR3 has 13 residues. CDR3 protein: CASSVYGNTEAFF. DNA of the CDR3: TGTGCCAGCAGTGTATACGGGAACACTGAAGCTTTCTTT.

V usage is TRBV7-8 and J usage is TRBJ2-1; no definite D call. CDR1 SGHVS and CDR2 FQNEAQ come from the germline V gene. V lost 2 bases and J 9 bases, leaving 11 bases between the germline ends. The CDR3 is 13 amino acids. CDR3 region: CASSLMILAEQFF. The CDR3 DNA follows: TGTGCCAGCAGCTTAATGATCCTGGCTGAGCAGTTCTTC. The variable domain in full, with the rest retrieved from reference TRBV7-8 and TRBJ2-1, is GAGVSQSPRYKVAKRGQDVALRCDPISGHVSLFWYQQALGQGPEFLTYFQNEAQLDKSGLPSDRFFAERPEGSVSTLKIQRTQQEDSAVYLCASSLMILAEQFFGPGTRLTVL.

The CDR3 loop reads CASSLQGMRGQPQHF. CDR3 nucleotide sequence: TGTGCCAGCAGTTTACAGGGTATGAGGGGGCAGCCCCAGCATTTT. This rearrangement joins TRBV6-6 to TRBJ1-5; D is possibly TRBD1 (6 bases). CDR1 and CDR2 from the germline V gene are MNHNY and SVGAGI (reference sequence). The V end was cut by 4 bases, the J end by 7 bases, with 17 bases between. There are 15 residues in the CDR3.

V usage is TRBV4-3 and J usage is TRBJ2-1, with a weak D call TRBD2 (6 bases). CDR1 is LGHNA and CDR2 is YSLEER in the germline V gene. The CDR3 has 15 residues. V dropped 0 bases and J dropped 9 bases, with 15 bases sitting between them. The CDR3 DNA sequence: TGCGCCAGCAGCCAAGACAAGACTAGTGGAGGTGAGCAGTTCTTC. This gives the protein CASSQDKTSGGEQFF.

V and J are TRBV7-2 and TRBJ2-5; 7 bases align to TRBD2. Germline CDR1 is SGHTA and CDR2 is FQGNSA. The length of the CDR3 is 16 residues. With 1 base clipped from V and 4 bases from J, the junction kept 9 bases outside the gene matches. CDR3 protein: CASSLEGPPGGETQYF. DNA of the CDR3: TGTGCCAGCAGCTTAGAGGGCCCACCGGGGGGAGAGACCCAGTACTTC.

In this sample, this clone turned up a few times. V gene TRBV5-6 combines with J gene TRBJ2-7; no definite D call. CDR1 and CDR2 (germline): SGHDT, YYEEEE. The CDR3 sequence is 12 residues long. The germline V and J ends were trimmed by 2 bases and 5 bases, with 8 bases remaining between them. CDR3: CASSFGQDEQYF. The DNA for the CDR3 is TGTGCCAGCAGCTTTGGGCAGGACGAGCAGTACTTC.

The chain links TRBV6-1 to TRBJ1-2, with D perhaps matching TRBD1 (6 bases). The CDR3 is 15 amino acids. Per germline, CDR1 MNHNS and CDR2 SASEGT. V shed 2 bases and J shed 7 bases, with 17 bases lying between them. The CDR3 loop is CASSERGNRDVGYTF. Here the CDR3 DNA reads TGTGCCAGCAGTGAAAGGGGTAACAGGGATGTTGGCTACACCTTC.

The rearrangement joins TRBV15 to TRBJ2-7; 7 nucleotides match TRBD2. The J segment lost 7 bases and the V segment lost 3 bases, leaving 9 bases of the junction unmatched. The CDR3 sequence is 14 residues long. Per germline, CDR1 LNHNV and CDR2 YYDKDF (reference sequence). The CDR3 DNA reads TGTGCCACCAGCAGGGGGGAGGGAGGAGGAGAGCAGTACTTC. It translates to CATSRGEGGGEQYF.

This chain uses TRBV27 with TRBJ2-2, with 9 bases identical to TRBD1. The CDR3 consists of 15 residues. Germline V gene lookup returns CDR1 MNHEY and CDR2 SMNVEV (reference sequence). V lost 6 bases to trimming and J lost 3 bases; unmatched junction nucleotides: 5. The CDR3 DNA follows: TGTGCCAGCAGCCGGACAGGGGTGGACACCGGGGAGCTGTTTTTT. It specifies CASSRTGVDTGELFF.

J is TRBJ1-2 and V is TRBV19; 7 bases agree with TRBD1. This CDR3 has 12 residues. Losses at the gene ends were 10 bases for V and 2 bases for J; bases not matched to a gene: 4. Per germline, CDR1 LNHDA and CDR2 SQIVND (reference sequence). In DNA form, the CDR3 reads TGTGCCACTGCGGACAGGAACTATGGCTACACCTTC. Protein sequence: CATADRNYGYTF.

This sequence joins TRBV14 and TRBJ2-3, with D possibly TRBD1 on 6 matching bases. Trimming removed 0 bases at V and 0 bases at J, with 13 bases between. Germline V lookup: CDR1 SGHDN, CDR2 FVKESK. The CDR3 contains 17 residues. Here the CDR3 DNA reads TGTGCCAGCAGCCAAGAGTCAGGGGTGGCCAGCACAGATACGCAGTATTTT. This encodes CASSQESGVASTDTQYF.

This clone was seen many times. The chain uses TRBV7-9 and TRBJ2-3; D is unclear. Germline V lookup: CDR1 SEHNR, CDR2 FQNEAQ (reference sequence). V was cut by 5 bases and J by 2 bases, with 17 bases left in between. This CDR3 is built from 16 residues. The CDR3 DNA sequence: TGTGCCAGCAGCCCCTCTAGACTTACGGACACAGATACGCAGTATTTT. Translated: CASSPSRLTDTDTQYF.

The V call is TRBV6-5, the J call TRBJ2-1, with 8 bases matching TRBD1. V shed 4 bases, J shed 6 bases, and the junction held 8 bases outside the gene matches. Germline CDR1 is MNHEY and CDR2 is SVGAGI. The CDR3 is 15 residues long. The CDR3 loop is CASSSRQGQFNEQFF. The CDR3 bases are TGTGCCAGCAGTTCTCGACAGGGGCAGTTCAATGAGCAGTTCTTC.

The chain employs TRBV27 and TRBJ1-2; D gene ambiguous. CDR1 MNHEY and CDR2 SMNVEV come from the germline V gene (reference sequence). V lost 1 base, J lost 0 bases, and 9 bases lay in between. There are 15 residues in the CDR3. CDR3 coding DNA: TGTGCCAGCAGTTTATTCAGCGCCTCTAACTATGGCTACACCTTC. Translating it yields CASSLFSASNYGYTF.

V is TRBV19 and J is TRBJ2-3; 10 bases agree with TRBD1. V shed 10 bases and J 4 bases; nucleotides not matched to a gene: 5. This CDR3 contains 13 residues. Per germline, CDR1 LNHDA and CDR2 SQIVND (reference sequence). The CDR3, as DNA: TGTGCCACCCGGGACAGGGGTGCAGATACGCAGTATTTT. It yields the protein CATRDRGADTQYF.

Of note for this clone: Other DNA sequences within the sample encode an identical CDR3. The rearrangement uses TRBV18 and TRBJ2-3; 7 nucleotides match TRBD2. Germline trimming cut 5 bases from V and 4 bases from J; bases unmatched to any gene: 3. The CDR3 contains 13 residues. Germline V gene lookup returns CDR1 KGHSH and CDR2 LQKENI. CDR3 loop: CASSGGDADTQYF. The DNA for the CDR3 is TGTGCCAGCTCAGGGGGGGACGCAGATACGCAGTATTTT.

This sequence joins TRBV7-2 and TRBJ2-5; D perhaps matches TRBD2 (5 bases). V was clipped by 1 base and J by 7 bases, with 16 bases between them. Germline CDR1 reads SGHTA; CDR2 reads FQGNSA. The CDR3 has 15 amino acids. The CDR3 here is CASSLVLFLEGTQYF. CDR3 coding DNA: TGTGCCAGCAGCTTAGTTTTGTTCCTAGAGGGGACCCAGTACTTC. Supplemented by reference TRBV7-2 and TRBJ2-5, the full variable domain reads GAGVSQSPSNKVTEKGKDVELRCDPISGHTALYWYRQSLGQGLEFLIYFQGNSAPDKSGLPSDRFSAERTGGSVSTLTIQRTQQEDSAVYLCASSLVLFLEGTQYFGPGTRLLVL.

The V and J genes are TRBV2 and TRBJ2-7; TRBD1 is a possible D gene (6 bases). Germline V gene lookup returns CDR1 SNHLY and CDR2 FYNNEI. V lost 0 bases, J lost 2 bases, and 8 bases lay in between. The CDR3 spans 14 residues. This CDR3 is CASSEAEGAYEQYF. For the CDR3, the DNA is TGTGCCAGCAGTGAAGCCGAGGGGGCCTACGAGCAGTACTTC.

The rearrangement links TRBV5-1 to TRBJ1-1, with D maybe TRBD1 (5 bases). The length of the CDR3 is 14 residues. The germline V gene encodes CDR1 SGHRS and CDR2 YFSETQ. The V gene lost 1 base and the J gene lost 7 bases, with 14 bases spanning the gap. The CDR3 region has the DNA TGCGCCAGCAGCTTGACGGGGGGATCGGGTGAAGCTTTCTTT. It is translated as CASSLTGGSGEAFF.

DNA of the CDR3: TGTGCCAGCAGCTTAAATCGGGCTAGCGGGGGAGAGCAGTTCTTC. Translation gives CASSLNRASGGEQFF. The chain combines TRBV7-6 with TRBJ2-1, with 10 bases lining up with TRBD2. There are 15 residues in the CDR3. V was pared by 2 bases and J by 10 bases, with 8 bases of the junction left unmatched. Germline V gene sequence: CDR1 SGHVS, CDR2 FNYEAQ.

The chain links TRBV7-2 to TRBJ2-5; no definite D call. V was clipped by 5 bases and J by 2 bases, with 15 bases between them. Germline assignment: CDR1 SGHTA and CDR2 FQGNSA. The CDR3 is 15 amino acids. The CDR3 sequence: CASSPQVTTQETQYF. In nucleotides, the CDR3 is TGTGCCAGCAGCCCGCAGGTCACAACACAAGAGACCCAGTACTTC. Combining the CDR3 with reference TRBV7-2 and TRBJ2-5 gives the whole variable domain GAGVSQSPSNKVTEKGKDVELRCDPISGHTALYWYRQSLGQGLEFLIYFQGNSAPDKSGLPSDRFSAERTGGSVSTLTIQRTQQEDSAVYLCASSPQVTTQETQYFGPGTRLLVL.

The chain has TRBV24-1 and TRBJ2-3; a weak D match, TRBD2 (6 bases). The CDR3 totals 18 residues. The germline V gene has CDR1 KGHDR and CDR2 SFDVKD. V lost 3 bases to trimming and J lost 6 bases, with 24 bases between them. For the CDR3, the DNA is TGTGCCACCAGTGATGCCTATGGGGACTGGAAAAGGCCCGATACGCAGTATTTT. Its protein product is CATSDAYGDWKRPDTQYF.

This clone turned up a few times. The chain uses TRBV6-1 and TRBJ2-7, with D uncertain. V was clipped by 0 bases and J by 7 bases, with 7 bases between them. The CDR3 is 12 residues long. The V gene's germline CDR1 is MNHNS and CDR2 SASEGT. CDR3 loop: CASSEASFEQYF. The CDR3, as DNA: TGTGCCAGCAGTGAAGCGTCCTTTGAGCAGTACTTC.

The V call is TRBV12-3 or TRBV12-4, the J call TRBJ2-1, with 7 bases identical to TRBD2. The CDR3 consists of 12 residues. The trim removed 5 bases at V and 10 bases at J, leaving 5 bases unmatched. The CDR3 DNA sequence: TGTGCCAGCAGTCCATGGGAGGGCGAGCAGTTCTTC. Its translation: CASSPWEGEQFF.

The rearrangement uses TRBV10-3 and TRBJ1-2, with D tentatively TRBD1 (5 bases). The germline V gene has CDR1 ENHRY and CDR2 SYGVKD. The CDR3 consists of 13 residues. Trimming pared 2 bases from V and 8 bases from J, leaving 12 bases between. The CDR3 DNA follows: TGTGCCATCAGTGAGGGGGGGGATCTCGGCTACACCTTC. It encodes CAISEGGDLGYTF.

V usage is TRBV5-1 and J usage is TRBJ2-7, with unresolved D. V lost 4 bases and J lost 0, with 17 bases in between. The CDR3 has 16 amino acids. CDR1 is SGHRS and CDR2 is YFSETQ in the germline V gene. The CDR3 sequence: CASSDSVTPGSYEQYF. The CDR3 DNA reads TGCGCCAGCAGCGACTCGGTTACACCTGGCTCCTACGAGCAGTACTTC.

V gene TRBV7-9 combines with J gene TRBJ1-3; tentatively, D is TRBD1 (5 bases). Per germline, CDR1 SEHNR and CDR2 FQNEAQ (reference sequence). V was cut by 1 base and J by 0 bases, with 7 bases left in between. The CDR3 contains 15 residues. The CDR3 spells CASSLGQLSGNTIYF. The CDR3 DNA reads as TGTGCCAGCAGCTTAGGACAGCTCTCTGGAAACACCATATATTTT.

This chain uses TRBV6-5 with TRBJ1-2; D might be TRBD1 (5 bases). Trimming cost V 3 bases and J 4 bases, with 9 bases left between them. The CDR3 extends over 13 amino acids. The V gene's germline CDR1 is MNHEY and CDR2 SVGAGI. The CDR3 spells CASSYLGLYGYTF. The CDR3 nucleotides read TGTGCCAGCAGTTATTTGGGGCTCTATGGCTACACCTTC.

This chain connects TRBV29-1 to TRBJ1-2; possibly TRBD1 for D (6 bases). The length of the CDR3 is 13 residues. V lost 2 bases, J lost 8 bases, and 15 bases lay in between. Germline V gene data show CDR1 as SQVTM and CDR2 as ANQGSEA. CDR3 loop: CSVERSSGEGYTF. DNA for the CDR3: TGCAGCGTTGAAAGGTCCTCAGGGGAAGGCTACACCTTC.